These T cell receptor beta chains were read from a single sample in a study of Tregs in tolerant kidney transplant recipients. The data were produced by immunoSEQ multiplex PCR, yet TCRdb's version contains in-frame clones alone and is incomplete. The sample shows tens of thousands of clones, around 84% of them seen only once. Sequenced input: CD4+ T cells from blood. These receptors all come from a human donor in good health. The CDR3 runs from the conserved cysteine through the conserved F or W. Clone size is shown for a subset of rows, as once, few, many or a class of expanded clone.

-	TRBV7-8	CASSLGSGRGRTQYF
-	TRBV19	CASSIEAANTGELFF
-	TRBV5-6	CASSMGTGAETQYF
-	TRBV7-2	CASSRQLRGELFF
-	TRBV7-2	CASSLGIVADTQYF
once	TRBV5-1	CASSFGQGAPSGTYEQYF
-	TRBV27	CASSPRLGEQFF
-	TRBV7-2	CASSLGTGRTGELFF
-	TRBV4-1	CASSHSDRVVYEQYF
-	TRBV6-4	CASSDSSRLSRDGRTDTQYF
-	TRBV7-6	CASSLAGRDEQYF
-	TRBV18	CASSRQAGAGQETQYF
-	TRBV6-5	CASSRGTQDPYEQYF
-	TRBV29-1	CSAPGHFNYGYTF
-	TRBV7-6	CASSPKPGLAILSNGNEQFF
-	TRBV9	CASSRTWGLGANVLTF
-	TRBV19	CASNSGGGSYEQYF
-	TRBV6-6	CASSRTNEKLFF
-	TRBV27	CASSLQGIGDTQYF
-	TRBV19	CASSRQGADYGYTF
-	TRBV7-9	CASSLVGRPTEQYF
-	TRBV4-3	CASSPHLQVDTEAFF
-	TRBV5-1	CASSLTLAGGPGETQYF
-	TRBV10-3	CATSGVPGTEITEAFF
-	TRBV14	CASSLRTGRYTEAFF
once	TRBV30	CAWSVQSGTGELFF